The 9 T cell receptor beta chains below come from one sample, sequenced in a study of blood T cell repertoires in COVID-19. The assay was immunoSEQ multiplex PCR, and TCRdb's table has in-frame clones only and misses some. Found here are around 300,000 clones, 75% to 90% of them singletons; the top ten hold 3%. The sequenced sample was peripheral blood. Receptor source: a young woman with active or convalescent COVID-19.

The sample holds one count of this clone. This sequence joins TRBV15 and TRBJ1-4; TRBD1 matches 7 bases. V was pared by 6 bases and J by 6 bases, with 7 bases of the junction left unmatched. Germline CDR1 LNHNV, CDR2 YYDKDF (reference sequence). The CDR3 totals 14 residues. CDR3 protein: CATRRGQGYEKLFF. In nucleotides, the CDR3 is TGTGCCACCAGAAGGGGGCAAGGATATGAAAAACTGTTTTTT.

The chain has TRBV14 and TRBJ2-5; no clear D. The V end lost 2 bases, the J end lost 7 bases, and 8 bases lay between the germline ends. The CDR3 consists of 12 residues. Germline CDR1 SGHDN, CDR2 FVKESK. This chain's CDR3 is CASSQSPRTQYF. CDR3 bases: TGTGCCAGCAGCCAAAGCCCACGGACCCAGTACTTC.

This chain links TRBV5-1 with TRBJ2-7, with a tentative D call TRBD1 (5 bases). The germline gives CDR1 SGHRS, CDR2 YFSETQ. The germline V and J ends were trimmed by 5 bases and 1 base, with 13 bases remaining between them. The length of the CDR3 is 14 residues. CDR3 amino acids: CASRPDSPSYEQYF. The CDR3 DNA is TGCGCCAGCAGACCCGACAGCCCATCCTACGAGCAGTACTTC.

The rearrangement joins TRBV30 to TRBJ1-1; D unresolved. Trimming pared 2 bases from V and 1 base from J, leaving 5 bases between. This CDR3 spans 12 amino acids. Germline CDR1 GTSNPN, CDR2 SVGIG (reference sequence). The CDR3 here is CAWSSRNTEAFF. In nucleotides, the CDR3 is TGTGCCTGGAGTAGCCGGAACACTGAAGCTTTCTTT.

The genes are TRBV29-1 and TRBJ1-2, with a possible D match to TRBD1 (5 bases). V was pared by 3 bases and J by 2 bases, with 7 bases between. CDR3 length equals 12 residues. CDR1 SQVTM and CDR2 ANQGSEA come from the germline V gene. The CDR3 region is CSVEGQNYGYTF. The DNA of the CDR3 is TGCAGCGTTGAGGGGCAAAACTATGGCTACACCTTC.

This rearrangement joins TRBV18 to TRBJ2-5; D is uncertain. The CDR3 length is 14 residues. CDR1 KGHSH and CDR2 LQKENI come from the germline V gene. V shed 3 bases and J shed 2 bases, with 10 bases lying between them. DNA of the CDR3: TGTGCCAGCTCACCTCGGCGGAGTCAAGAGACCCAGTACTTC. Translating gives CASSPRRSQETQYF.

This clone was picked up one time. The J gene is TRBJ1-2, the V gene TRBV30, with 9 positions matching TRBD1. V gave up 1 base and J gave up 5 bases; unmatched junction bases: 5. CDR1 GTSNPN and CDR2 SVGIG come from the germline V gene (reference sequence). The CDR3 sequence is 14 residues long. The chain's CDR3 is CAWSGTGGGYGYTF. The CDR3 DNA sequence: TGTGCCTGGAGTGGAACAGGGGGCGGGTATGGCTACACCTTC.

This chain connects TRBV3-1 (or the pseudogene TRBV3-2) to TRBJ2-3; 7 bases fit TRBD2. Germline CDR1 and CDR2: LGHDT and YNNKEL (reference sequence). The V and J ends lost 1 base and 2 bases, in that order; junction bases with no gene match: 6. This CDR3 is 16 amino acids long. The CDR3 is CASSQVIQRDTDTQYF. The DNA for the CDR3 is TGTGCCAGCAGCCAAGTCATCCAGCGGGACACAGATACGCAGTATTTT.

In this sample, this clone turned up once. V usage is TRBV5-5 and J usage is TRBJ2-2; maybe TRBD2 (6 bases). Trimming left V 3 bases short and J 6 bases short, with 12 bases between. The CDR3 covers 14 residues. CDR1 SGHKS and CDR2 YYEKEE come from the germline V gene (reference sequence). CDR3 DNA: TGTGCCAGCAGCTCCAGGAGGGGACCCGGGGAGCTGTTTTTT. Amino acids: CASSSRRGPGELFF.